This T cell receptor (beta chain) derives from a study of CD8 T cells in ankylosing spondylitis. This clonotype was recorded at least ten times. Its specificity is not known. The CDR3 runs 14 residues. CDR1 and CDR2 (germline): LGHDT, YNNKEL (reference sequence). Between the trimmed V and J ends, which lost 0 bases and 4 bases, there was a span of 10 bases. Overall study results and limits: Disease-associated clonotypes exhibited CD8+ identity and were relatively infrequent in peripheral blood. Blood from ankylosing spondylitis patients appeared to carry a characteristic roughly 8-variant TCR beta motif.

For TCR beta, libraries came from quantitative 5'-RACE with molecular barcodes. TCRdb recomputed calls from the 5' RACE reads with MiXCR, one row per CDR3 protein. The table lists roughly 230,000 distinct CDR3 sequences, 10% to 13% of them singletons. The chain has TRBV3-1 and TRBJ2-7; D may be TRBD2 (6 bases). Sequencing input: blood, either unsorted or a sorted T cell fraction (not recorded which). The sequence was collected from a male donor with ankylosing spondylitis or in good health (not recorded which). This chain's CDR3 is CASSQDLAGYEQYF. The CDR3 coding sequence is TGTGCCAGCAGCCAAGATCTCGCGGGATACGAGCAGTACTTC.